These 21 T cell receptor beta chains share one sample of origin, sequenced in a study of molecular identifiers for immune sequencing clone quantification. TCRdb re-analysed the PCR reads in MiXCR, keeping a single row per CDR3 protein. The sample carries some 100,000 distinct CDR3 sequences, under 40% recorded once. Sequences were obtained from naive CD8+ T cells from blood, with Jurkat cell RNA spiked in. Specified subset: FACS-sorted CD8+CD4-CCR7+CD45RA+ naive T cells. These receptors all come from a human donor in good health. Some libraries in this study had Jurkat cell RNA spiked in.

This clonotype was recorded at least ten times. V gene TRBV6-1 combines with J gene TRBJ2-1, with 7 nucleotides matching TRBD1. Germline CDR1 MNHNS, CDR2 SASEGT. The ends lost 3 bases at V and 4 bases at J; junction bases unmatched: 6. The CDR3 has 15 residues. This chain's CDR3 is CASSDRDRHYNEQFF. CDR3 DNA sequence: TGTGCCAGCAGTGACCGGGACAGACATTACAATGAGCAGTTCTTC.

The V gene is TRBV4-2, the J gene TRBJ2-2; no definite D call. In germline, CDR1 is LGHNA, CDR2 YNFKEQ. Trimming took 1 base from V and 10 from J, leaving 7 bases between them. CDR3 length: 12 residues. CDR3 nucleotide sequence: TGTGCCAGCAGCCAAGGGAACGAGGAGCTGTTTTTT. It specifies CASSQGNEELFF.

As to this clonotype: A read error is possible here, since a much larger clone lies one base away. The rearrangement links TRBV12-3 or TRBV12-4 to TRBJ2-3; 7 bases map to TRBD2. The CDR3 is 17 residues long. J was trimmed by 4 bases and V by 3 bases; bases with no gene match: 13. The chain's CDR3 is CASSFLIWREKADTQYF. CDR3 nucleotide sequence: TGTGCCAGCAGTTTTTTAATTTGGCGGGAGAAAGCAGATACGCAGTATTTT.

With respect to this clonotype: This may stem from a read error, because a much larger clone lies one nucleotide away. The CDR3 ends on some other residue instead of the conserved phenylalanine or tryptophan, so this is likely a read error. The chain couples TRBV6-2 or TRBV6-3 to TRBJ1-1; D is undetermined. The CDR3 is 14 amino acids. Germline V gene lookup returns CDR1 MNHEY and CDR2 SVGEGT. Trimming took 4 bases from V and 0 from J, leaving 9 bases between them. This CDR3 is CASSSLPMNTEAFI. The CDR3 bases are TGTGCCAGCAGTTCCTTACCGATGAACACTGAAGCTTTCATT.

The J gene is TRBJ2-1, the V gene TRBV7-8; no clear D gene. Looked up from germline, CDR1 is SGHVS and CDR2 is FQNEAQ. V shed 5 bases and J shed 9 bases, with 17 bases lying between them. The CDR3 contains 14 residues. The CDR3 loop reads CASSLGRPGVEQFF. The CDR3 DNA sequence: TGTGCCAGCAGCCTCGGACGGCCTGGTGTTGAGCAGTTCTTC.

This clonotype has ten or more counts. The chain recombines TRBV7-9 with TRBJ2-5; possible D gene TRBD2, 5 bases. Trimming removed 7 bases from V and 3 bases from J, with 15 bases in between. The CDR3 is 14 residues long. Germline V gene sequence: CDR1 SEHNR, CDR2 FQNEAQ (reference sequence). The CDR3 loop reads CASTPGVLKETQYF. CDR3 sequence (DNA): TGTGCCAGCACCCCCGGGGTCCTGAAAGAGACCCAGTACTTC.

J is TRBJ1-5 and V is TRBV19; no clear D. Germline loops: CDR1 LNHDA, CDR2 SQIVND (reference sequence). Trimming stripped 7 bases from V and 5 bases from J, with 27 bases between. This CDR3 is built from 18 residues. Written as DNA, the CDR3 is TGTGCCAGTACCCTCACCCCCCAACCGGGAAACTTTTATCAGCCCCAGCATTTT. This gives the protein CASTLTPQPGNFYQPQHF.

The chain combines TRBV18 with TRBJ2-1, with 9 bases fitting TRBD1. Per the germline V gene, CDR1 is KGHSH and CDR2 is LQKENI. V lost 4 bases, J lost 4 bases, and 5 bases stayed unmatched. The CDR3 is 15 amino acids. Here the CDR3 reads CASSLGQGRYNEQFF. The CDR3 coding sequence is TGTGCCAGCTCACTTGGACAGGGGCGGTACAATGAGCAGTTCTTC. The full variable domain, rest sourced from reference TRBV18 and TRBJ2-1, is NAGVMQNPRHLVRRRGQEARLRCSPMKGHSHVYWYRQLPEEGLKFMVYLQKENIIDESGMPKERFSAEFPKEGPSILRIQQVVRGDSAAYFCASSLGQGRYNEQFFGPGTRLTVL.

As regards this clonotype: It may be a read error: a sequence one base away is much more abundant. V usage is TRBV29-1 and J usage is TRBJ2-4; D is uncertain. Germline V gene lookup returns CDR1 SQVTM and CDR2 ANQGSEA. The CDR3 is made up of 15 amino acids. The CDR3 DNA follows: TGCAGCGTTGAAGCGCTGAGAGGTTCCAAAAACTTTCAGTACTTC. As protein: CSVEALRGSKNFQYF.

The V call is TRBV5-3, the J call TRBJ2-7, with TRBD2 matching 8 bases. TRBV5-3 has ORF status, its function being uncertain. The CDR3 is 18 amino acids. Unmatched junction bases numbered 19, after V lost 4 bases and J lost 4 bases. CDR3 coding DNA: TGTGCCAGAAGCAGGAGGGACCTGAGGAGCGGGAGATCTTACGAGCAGTACTTC. Protein product: CARSRRDLRSGRSYEQYF.

This chain uses TRBV2 with TRBJ2-1, with a possible D match to TRBD2 (6 bases). The CDR3 runs to 17 residues. The V and J ends lost 2 bases and 3 bases respectively, with 17 bases between them. Looked up from germline, CDR1 is SNHLY and CDR2 is FYNNEI. CDR3 bases: TGTGCCAGCAGTGAAATTTGGGACTCAGTCATCTACAATGAGCAGTTCTTC. Translating gives CASSEIWDSVIYNEQFF.

The rearrangement uses TRBV28 and TRBJ2-7; possibly TRBD1 or TRBD2 for D (5 bases each). Germline V lookup: CDR1 MDHEN, CDR2 SYDVKM. The CDR3 spans 14 residues. V gave up 6 bases and J gave up 6 bases, with 18 bases separating them. CDR3 in amino acids: CASSQRDASSEQYF. In nucleotides, the CDR3 is TGTGCCAGCAGCCAGAGGGACGCTAGCTCCGAGCAGTACTTC.

The rearrangement joins TRBV11-2 to TRBJ2-1; no clear D gene. Germline CDR1 and CDR2: SGHAT and FQNNGV. This CDR3 spans 12 amino acids. V gave up 2 bases and J gave up 6 bases, with 5 bases separating them. The chain's CDR3 is CASSLWVNEQFF. The CDR3, as DNA: TGTGCCAGCAGCTTATGGGTCAATGAGCAGTTCTTC.

The table lists this clonotype with a few counts. The chain is built from TRBV6-6 and TRBJ2-7; 9 nucleotides match TRBD2. The ends lost 2 bases at V and 0 bases at J; junction bases unmatched: 5. This CDR3 comprises 16 residues. The germline V gene encodes CDR1 MNHNY and CDR2 SVGAGI (reference sequence). CDR3 bases: TGTGCCAGCAGTTACGATATTAGCGGGAGCTCCTACGAGCAGTACTTC. It codes for CASSYDISGSSYEQYF.

The V gene is TRBV28, the J gene TRBJ2-2; D not certain. Germline lookup yields CDR1 MDHEN and CDR2 SYDVKM. CDR3 size: 13 residues. V lost 1 base and J 4 bases, leaving 4 bases between the germline ends. CDR3 residues: CASSLSLTGELFF. The CDR3 DNA is TGTGCCAGCAGTTTATCTCTCACCGGGGAGCTGTTTTTT.

The rearrangement joins TRBV13 to TRBJ2-7; D is possibly TRBD2 (5 bases). V was shortened by 2 bases and J by 7 bases, with 9 bases between the two germline ends. Germline-derived CDR1 and CDR2 are PRHDT and FYEKMQ (reference sequence). This CDR3 has 12 residues. In DNA, the CDR3 is TGTGCCAGCAGCTTAACCAGCGGTGAGCAGTACTTC. Encoded protein: CASSLTSGEQYF.

This clonotype was recorded many times. The rearrangement uses TRBV20-1 and TRBJ2-7; D gene uncertain. The CDR3 spans 15 residues. Germline V CDR1 and CDR2: DFQATT, SNEGSKA (reference sequence). The V gene lost 0 bases and the J gene lost 3 bases, with 15 bases spanning the gap. In DNA, the CDR3 is TGCAGTGCTAGAGATGCAGTATCTAAGAACTACGAGCAGTACTTC. Translation: CSARDAVSKNYEQYF.

This rearrangement joins TRBV7-9 to TRBJ2-3, with D perhaps matching TRBD1 or TRBD2 (5 bases each). The CDR3 extends over 13 amino acids. Germline CDR1 is SEHNR and CDR2 is FQNEAQ (reference sequence). V dropped 10 bases and J dropped 2 bases, with 13 bases sitting between them. The CDR3 region is CANRDGATDTQYF. For the CDR3, the DNA is TGTGCCAACCGGGACGGTGCCACAGATACGCAGTATTTT. Filled out from reference TRBV7-9 and TRBJ2-3, the complete variable domain reads DTGVSQNPRHKITKRGQNVTFRCDPISEHNRLYWYRQTLGQGPEFLTYFQNEAQLEKSRLLSDRFSAERPKGSFSTLEIQRTEQGDSAMYLCANRDGATDTQYFGPGTRLTVL.

This clonotype was found many times. This chain uses TRBV10-3 with TRBJ2-7; D uncertain. Trimming took off 3 bases at V and 7 bases at J, with 10 bases between the two ends. The CDR3 length is 12 residues. CDR1 is ENHRY, CDR2 SYGVKD, per germline. The CDR3 coding sequence is TGTGCCATCAGTGACCAGCTTGGAGAGCAGTACTTC. This encodes CAISDQLGEQYF.

The genes are TRBV4-1 and TRBJ2-7, with no clear D. V was trimmed by 3 bases and J by 6 bases, leaving 6 bases between them. This CDR3 has 11 amino acids. Germline CDR1 MGHRA, CDR2 YSYEKL. The CDR3 nucleotides read TGCGCCAGCAGCCAGTCTGGCGAGCAGTACTTC. Amino acids: CASSQSGEQYF.

The chain is built from TRBV21-1 and TRBJ2-3; the table names TRBD2, a call not compared with the DNA. TRBV21-1 constitutes a pseudogene. The CDR3 runs to 17 residues. DNA of the CDR3: TGTGCCAGCAGCAGAAAATGGCAGCGGGGCTCCACAGATACGCAGAATTTT. The encoded protein is CASSRKWQRGSTDTQNF.